The 16 T cell receptor beta chains given below trace back to one sample, sequenced in a study of T cell responses to AZD1222 COVID-19 vaccine. Generated by immunoSEQ multiplex PCR, the TCRdb table keeps only in-frame clones and is missing some. The data show some 89,000 clones, approximately 88% seen once. The specimen comprised peripheral blood, sampled on day 0 of MenACWY control vaccination. The receptors shown here come from an adult in good health.

The chain links TRBV15 to TRBJ2-7, with TRBD1 matching 7 bases. Losses at the gene ends were 0 bases for V and 6 bases for J; bases not matched to a gene: 11. CDR1 LNHNV and CDR2 YYDKDF come from the germline V gene (reference sequence). CDR3 length equals 16 residues. DNA of the CDR3: TGTGCCACCAGCAGAGACTCCGGGACAGACTCGTCCGAGCAGTACTTC. It yields the protein CATSRDSGTDSSEQYF.

The rearrangement uses TRBV27 and TRBJ2-7; D gene uncertain. CDR1 MNHEY and CDR2 SMNVEV come from the germline V gene (reference sequence). The ends were cut back, 3 bases at V and 0 bases at J, with 12 bases in the middle. The length of the CDR3 is 15 residues. In DNA, the CDR3 is TGTGCCAGCAGTTTTCCCAAGAATGCCTCCTACGAGCAGTACTTC. This sequence encodes CASSFPKNASYEQYF.

The chain couples TRBV30 to TRBJ2-7; 8 nucleotides line up with TRBD1. This CDR3 is built from 14 residues. Trimming at V came to 3 bases and at J to 3 bases, leaving 7 bases not matched to a gene. Germline assignment: CDR1 GTSNPN and CDR2 SVGIG (reference sequence). CDR3 sequence reads: CAWRDPTGGYEQYF. The CDR3 coding sequence is TGTGCCTGGAGAGATCCAACAGGGGGCTACGAGCAGTACTTC. The variable domain in full, completed from reference TRBV30 and TRBJ2-7, reads SQTIHQWPATLVQPVGSPLSLECTVEGTSNPNLYWYRQAAGRGLQLLFYSVGIGQISSEVPQNLSASRPQDRQFILSSKKLLLSDSGFYLCAWRDPTGGYEQYFGPGTRLTVT.

CDR3 sequence: CASSNLTGKNQPQHF. The CDR3 DNA is TGTGCCAGTAGTAACCTGACAGGGAAAAATCAGCCCCAGCATTTT. The V gene is TRBV19, the J gene TRBJ1-5; 7 bases match TRBD1. V shed 4 bases and J 4 bases; nucleotides not matched to a gene: 7. The CDR3 is made up of 15 amino acids. Germline loops: CDR1 LNHDA, CDR2 SQIVND (reference sequence). Using reference TRBV19 and TRBJ1-5 for the parts outside the CDR3, the full variable domain is DGGITQSPKYLFRKEGQNVTLSCEQNLNHDAMYWYRQDPGQGLRLIYYSQIVNDFQKGDIAEGYSVSREKKESFPLTVTSAQKNPTAFYLCASSNLTGKNQPQHFGDGTRLSIL.

CDR3 nucleotide sequence: TGTGCCAGCAGTTCAGGAGGAATCTTTTTGGGTGCTACGCAGTATTTT. Translated, it gives CASSSGGIFLGATQYF. The rearrangement links TRBV27 to TRBJ2-3, with D perhaps TRBD2 (5 bases). Germline CDR1 and CDR2: MNHEY and SMNVEV (reference sequence). Trimming took 4 bases from V and 8 from J, leaving 22 bases between them. This CDR3 contains 16 residues.

The V and J genes are TRBV6-2 or TRBV6-3 and TRBJ1-5; 8 nucleotides align to TRBD1. V lost 6 bases to trimming and J lost 1 base; unmatched junction nucleotides: 5. This CDR3 region has 15 residues. From germline, CDR1 is MNHEY and CDR2 SVGEGT. The CDR3 loop reads CASSTRDRSNQPQHF. Here the CDR3 DNA reads TGTGCCAGCAGCACTCGGGACAGGAGCAATCAGCCCCAGCATTTT.

This chain uses TRBV19 with TRBJ2-3; D is uncertain. The germline gives CDR1 LNHDA, CDR2 SQIVND (reference sequence). The CDR3 covers 14 residues. V lost 0 bases, J lost 4 bases, and 8 bases lay in between. The CDR3 DNA sequence: TGTGCCAGTAGTATAGATCAAGTTTCAGATACGCAGTATTTT. This encodes CASSIDQVSDTQYF.

The rearrangement uses TRBV28 and TRBJ1-5; 8 bases are shared with TRBD1. The CDR3 totals 20 residues. Per the germline V gene, CDR1 is MDHEN and CDR2 is SYDVKM. V lost 2 bases and J lost 0; bases outside the gene matches: 15. CDR3 DNA sequence: TGTGCCAGCAGTTTAGATGAGAACAGGGGGTTCGGATATAGCAATCAGCCCCAGCATTTT. Amino acids: CASSLDENRGFGYSNQPQHF.

The gene calls are TRBV24-1 and TRBJ2-1; 10 bases agree with TRBD2. Germline V gene sequence: CDR1 KGHDR, CDR2 SFDVKD. The CDR3 spans 16 residues. V was pared by 3 bases and J by 5 bases, with 6 bases of the junction left unmatched. This chain's CDR3 is CATSDSGRGTHNEQFF. The CDR3 nucleotides are TGTGCCACCAGTGATAGCGGGAGGGGGACCCACAATGAGCAGTTCTTC.

This chain joins TRBV28 and TRBJ2-3, with a weak D call TRBD1 (5 bases). This CDR3 has 15 amino acids. Per germline, CDR1 MDHEN and CDR2 SYDVKM. The V and J ends lost 3 bases and 0 bases respectively, with 10 bases between them. CDR3 sequence (DNA): TGTGCCAGCAGTTTTACAGGCAGGAGCACAGATACGCAGTATTTT. Protein sequence: CASSFTGRSTDTQYF.

In its sample, this clone was seen once. The V and J genes are TRBV6-5 and TRBJ2-3; D unclear. The V gene's germline CDR1 is MNHEY and CDR2 SVGAGI. Deletions cut 7 bases from V and 1 base from J, with 3 bases between. CDR3 length equals 11 residues. CDR3 loop: CASKGTDTQYF. CDR3 bases: TGTGCCAGCAAGGGCACAGATACGCAGTATTTT.

This clone came up once. The genes are TRBV7-2 and TRBJ2-1, with 8 bases matching TRBD2. The CDR3 is 15 residues long. CDR1 SGHTA and CDR2 FQGNSA come from the germline V gene. V dropped 3 bases and J dropped 9; count of bases not matched to a gene: 10. This chain's CDR3 is CASSFLRGRQSEQFF. The CDR3 DNA reads TGTGCCAGCAGCTTCCTGCGCGGGAGGCAGAGTGAGCAGTTCTTC.

This chain links TRBV21-1 with TRBJ2-1. TRBV21-1 is labeled a pseudogene. CDR3 length: 14 residues. The CDR3 DNA reads TGTGCCAGCAGCCCACAGGGAGGTAGGAATGAGCAGTTCTTC. Translating it yields CASSPQGGRNEQFF.

This clone showed up just once. This chain uses TRBV10-3 with TRBJ2-1; TRBD2 aligns across 9 bases. The germline V gene encodes CDR1 ENHRY and CDR2 SYGVKD. V shed 10 bases, J shed 3 bases, and the junction held 16 bases outside the gene matches. This CDR3 contains 17 residues. As DNA, the CDR3 is TGTGCCACCATGGATATGGCCGCGGGAGGGTTCTACAATGAGCAGTTCTTC. This codes for CATMDMAAGGFYNEQFF.

The chain joins TRBV10-3 to TRBJ1-6; D perhaps matches TRBD1 (5 bases). The CDR3 is 16 amino acids. Germline CDR1 and CDR2: ENHRY and SYGVKD. Trimming left V 0 bases short and J 10 bases short, with 16 bases between. The DNA for the CDR3 is TGTGCCATCAGTGAGTCGGGACCCTCGGGTAACTCACCCCTCCACTTT. Residues: CAISESGPSGNSPLHF.

This chain joins TRBV28 and TRBJ2-2; D uncertain. The V gene lost 7 bases and the J gene lost 1 base, with 10 bases spanning the gap. Germline CDR1 reads MDHEN; CDR2 reads SYDVKM. The CDR3 loop spans 14 amino acids. CDR3 nucleotide sequence: TGTGCCAGCATTCGGTCTGGGAACACCGGGGAGCTGTTTTTT. Translated, it gives CASIRSGNTGELFF. Using reference TRBV28 and TRBJ2-2 for the parts outside the CDR3, the full variable domain is DVKVTQSSRYLVKRTGEKVFLECVQDMDHENMFWYRQDPGLGLRLIYFSYDVKMKEKGDIPEGYSVSREKKERFSLILESASTNQTSMYLCASIRSGNTGELFFGEGSRLTVL.